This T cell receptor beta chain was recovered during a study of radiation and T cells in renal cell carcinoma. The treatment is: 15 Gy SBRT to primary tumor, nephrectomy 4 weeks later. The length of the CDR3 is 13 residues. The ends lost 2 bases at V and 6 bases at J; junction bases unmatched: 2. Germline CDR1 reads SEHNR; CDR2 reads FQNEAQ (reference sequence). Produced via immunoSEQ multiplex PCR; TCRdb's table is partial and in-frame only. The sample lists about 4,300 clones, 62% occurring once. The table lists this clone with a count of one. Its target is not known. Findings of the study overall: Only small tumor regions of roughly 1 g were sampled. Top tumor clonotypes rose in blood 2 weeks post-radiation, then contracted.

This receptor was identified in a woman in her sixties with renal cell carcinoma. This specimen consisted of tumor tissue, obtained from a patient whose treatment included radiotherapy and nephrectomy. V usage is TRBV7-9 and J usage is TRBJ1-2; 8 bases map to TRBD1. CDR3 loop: CASSLRTGHGYTF. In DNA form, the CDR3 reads TGTGCCAGCAGCTTAAGGACAGGGCATGGCTACACCTTC.